The 14 T cell receptor beta chains below were found in one sample sequenced in a study of blood T cell repertoires in COVID-19. This table comes from immunoSEQ multiplex PCR, and its TCRdb copy is limited to in-frame clones, with some not included. The sample lists roughly 250,000 clones, roughly 90% seen once, with roughly 2% in the top ten. The sample was peripheral blood. The receptors were gathered from a middle-aged woman who had recovered from COVID-19.

CDR3 nucleotides: TGTGCCTGGAGTTCCGACAGGGGAGACTACACCTTC. This translates into CAWSSDRGDYTF. This chain uses TRBV30 with TRBJ1-2, with TRBD1 matching over 8 bases. The ends lost 2 bases at V and 10 bases at J; junction bases unmatched: 6. Germline CDR1 and CDR2: GTSNPN and SVGIG (reference sequence). The CDR3 runs to 12 residues.

Only one count was recorded for this clone. CDR3 DNA: TGTGCCAGCAGTTACACCCTACTGACAGGGGCTATAGCCAATGAGCAGTTCTTC. Translating gives CASSYTLLTGAIANEQFF. J is TRBJ2-1 and V is TRBV6-2 or TRBV6-3, with TRBD1 matching over 8 bases. The CDR3 totals 18 residues. Germline V gene data show CDR1 as MNHEY and CDR2 as SVGEGT. Losses at the gene ends were 2 bases for V and 6 bases for J; bases not matched to a gene: 15.

This rearrangement joins TRBV25-1 to TRBJ1-1; D unresolved. This CDR3 has 14 residues. CDR1 is MGHDK and CDR2 is SYGVNS in the germline V gene. Trimming cost V 8 bases and J 1 base, with 14 bases left between them. DNA for the CDR3: TGTGCCAGCCAACCCCGGGTGGGGAACACTGAAGCTTTCTTT. It translates to CASQPRVGNTEAFF.

The V gene is TRBV12-3 or TRBV12-4, the J gene TRBJ1-5, with a weak D call TRBD1 (5 bases). V was shortened by 5 bases and J by 5 bases, with 10 bases between the two germline ends. The CDR3 consists of 13 residues. The CDR3 DNA follows: TGTGCCAGCAGTCCGCAGGGTGATCAGCCCCAGCATTTT. Encoded protein: CASSPQGDQPQHF.

This sequence joins TRBV5-6 and TRBJ1-3, with 8 nucleotides matching TRBD1. Germline trimming cut 2 bases from V and 3 bases from J; bases unmatched to any gene: 1. This CDR3 contains 14 residues. Germline-derived CDR1 and CDR2 are SGHDT and YYEEEE. The CDR3 spells CASSFDRGGNTIYF. CDR3 nucleotides: TGTGCCAGCAGCTTCGACAGGGGTGGAAACACCATATATTTT.

V gene TRBV11-3 combines with J gene TRBJ2-7, with TRBD2 identical over 9 bases. The ends lost 5 bases at V and 4 bases at J; junction bases unmatched: 9. Germline V gene data show CDR1 as SGHNT and CDR2 as YENEEA. CDR3 length: 15 residues. CDR3 coding DNA: TGTGCCAGCAGCCCCATGGGTAGCGGGGGTTACGAGCAGTACTTC. This gives the protein CASSPMGSGGYEQYF.

The chain is built from TRBV5-1 and TRBJ2-7; D perhaps matches TRBD1 (5 bases). The CDR3 runs to 13 residues. The germline CDR1 and CDR2 sequences are SGHRS and YFSETQ. Trimming left V 2 bases short and J 3 bases short, with 9 bases between. CDR3 loop: CASSFEDIYEQYF. The DNA of the CDR3 is TGCGCCAGCAGCTTTGAGGACATCTACGAGCAGTACTTC.

The chain has TRBV5-5 and TRBJ2-3, with TRBD1 matching over 11 bases. The CDR3 extends over 15 amino acids. From germline, CDR1 is SGHKS and CDR2 YYEKEE (reference sequence). The V segment lost 5 bases and the J segment 4 bases; nucleotides outside the gene matches: 6. The CDR3, as DNA: TGTGCCAGCAGTTCCGGGACAGGGGGAGCAGATACGCAGTATTTT. Residues: CASSSGTGGADTQYF.

The J gene is TRBJ1-6, the V gene TRBV7-9, with D maybe TRBD1 (6 bases). Trimming took off 0 bases at V and 4 bases at J, with 13 bases between the two ends. This CDR3 is 17 amino acids long. Per the germline V gene, CDR1 is SEHNR and CDR2 is FQNEAQ (reference sequence). The CDR3 here is CASSLAGDTPYNSPLHF. CDR3 sequence (DNA): TGTGCCAGCAGCTTAGCCGGGGACACACCTTATAATTCACCCCTCCACTTT.

The chain couples TRBV7-9 to TRBJ2-5, with 8 nucleotides matching TRBD1. The germline V gene encodes CDR1 SEHNR and CDR2 FQNEAQ (reference sequence). V dropped 1 base and J dropped 2; count of bases not matched to a gene: 3. The CDR3 length is 15 residues. Written as DNA, the CDR3 is TGTGCCAGCAGCTTAGGGACAGGGTTGCAAGAGACCCAGTACTTC. It is translated as CASSLGTGLQETQYF.

A few counts support this clone. The chain carries TRBV19 and TRBJ1-6; no clear D gene. The CDR3 consists of 16 residues. The ends were cut back, 1 base at V and 5 bases at J, with 12 bases in the middle. Germline loops: CDR1 LNHDA, CDR2 SQIVND (reference sequence). The CDR3 coding sequence is TGTGCCAGTAGTATAGTCTACGGAGTCAATAATTCACCCCTCCACTTT. Its translation: CASSIVYGVNNSPLHF.

The V gene is TRBV2, the J gene TRBJ2-7, with 8 bases matching TRBD2. Germline-derived CDR1 and CDR2 are SNHLY and FYNNEI. CDR3 length equals 15 residues. The V gene end was trimmed by 6 bases and the J gene end by 0 bases; junction bases not matched to a gene: 7. This chain's CDR3 is CASSLSGTLSYEQYF. The CDR3 bases are TGTGCCAGCAGCCTTAGCGGGACTCTCTCCTACGAGCAGTACTTC. Based on the CDR3 plus reference TRBV2 and TRBJ2-7, the full variable domain is EPEVTQTPSHQVTQMGQEVILRCVPISNHLYFYWYRQILGQKVEFLVSFYNNEISEKSEIFDDQFSVERPDGSNFTLKIRSTKLEDSAMYFCASSLSGTLSYEQYFGPGTRLTVT.

The rearrangement uses TRBV14 and TRBJ2-7; tentative D call: TRBD1 (5 bases). Germline V CDR1 and CDR2: SGHDN, FVKESK. The germline V and J ends were trimmed by 0 bases and 1 base, with 13 bases remaining between them. The CDR3 runs to 16 residues. Written as DNA, the CDR3 is TGTGCCAGCAGCCAAGAGCCGCAGGGCGCTTCCTACGAGCAGTACTTC. Translating it yields CASSQEPQGASYEQYF. Full variable domain (outside the CDR3, taken from reference TRBV14 and TRBJ2-7): EAGVTQFPSHSVIEKGQTVTLRCDPISGHDNLYWYRRVMGKEIKFLLHFVKESKQDESGMPNNRFLAERTGGTYSTLKVQPAELEDSGVYFCASSQEPQGASYEQYFGPGTRLTVT.

This sequence joins TRBV18 and TRBJ2-7; 7 bases are shared with TRBD1. The V segment lost 3 bases and the J segment 4 bases; nucleotides outside the gene matches: 15. CDR3 size: 17 residues. The germline CDR1 and CDR2 sequences are KGHSH and LQKENI. As DNA, the CDR3 is TGTGCCAGCTCACCCCCCTCGGGACAGTCGGGAACTTACGAGCAGTACTTC. This gives the protein CASSPPSGQSGTYEQYF.